The source of this TCR beta chain is a study of shared clonotypes between healthy human individuals. Profiled with immunoSEQ multiplex PCR; TCRdb holds only in-frame clones, not every one. The table has about 2 million clones, 85% to 95% seen once; the top ten hold approximately 0.13%. CDR1 and CDR2 (germline): KGHSH, LQKENI. With V trimmed by 4 bases and J by 7 bases, 13 bases remained unmatched. The CDR3 has 17 amino acids. Sequenced: naive CD4+ T cells sorted from blood. Subset specified: CD45RA+ positively selected. This sequence was found in a man between 18 and 35 years old in good health. The chain recombines TRBV18 with TRBJ2-2; 9 nucleotides line up with TRBD1. The CDR3 spells CASSLYRDRERIGELFF. CDR3 nucleotide sequence: TGTGCCAGCTCACTATACCGGGACAGGGAAAGGATCGGGGAGCTGTTTTTT.